The 32 T cell receptor beta chains below come from one sample, sequenced in a study of blood T cell repertoires in COVID-19. The assay was immunoSEQ multiplex PCR, and TCRdb's table has in-frame clones only and misses some. The sample contains about 150,000 clones, 75% to 85% of which appear only once. Sequencing was done on a sample of peripheral blood. Receptor source: a man aged 60 to 75 with acute or convalescent COVID-19.

This clone is labeled as medium-sized. The V and J genes are TRBV6-6 and TRBJ2-2; D ambiguous. The CDR3 has 12 amino acids. The germline V gene has CDR1 MNHNY and CDR2 SVGAGI (reference sequence). With 6 bases removed from V and 6 bases from J, the gap between germline ends came to 8 bases. The CDR3 region is CASSSSPGELFF. CDR3 coding DNA: TGTGCCAGCAGCTCGAGTCCCGGGGAGCTGTTTTTT.

This clone was picked up one time. The V call is TRBV6-1, the J call TRBJ2-7, with 11 bases fitting TRBD2. The CDR3 is 15 amino acids. V trimming: 7 bases; J trimming: 4 bases; junction bases outside the gene matches: 9. Germline CDR1 reads MNHNS; CDR2 reads SASEGT. CDR3 protein: CASTPRPSGRYEQYF. CDR3 DNA sequence: TGTGCCAGCACCCCTCGGCCTAGCGGGAGGTACGAGCAGTACTTC.

This clone was counted between two and nine times. In DNA form, the CDR3 reads TGTGCCTGGAGGTTACCGGGACAGGGGGCAGGGGGCTACACCTTC. Its protein is CAWRLPGQGAGGYTF. The rearrangement joins TRBV30 to TRBJ1-2, with 12 bases lining up with TRBD1. The V and J ends lost 3 bases and 8 bases, in that order; junction bases with no gene match: 10. CDR3 length: 15 amino acids. CDR1 and CDR2 (germline): GTSNPN, SVGIG (reference sequence). The full variable domain, rest sourced from reference TRBV30 and TRBJ1-2, is SQTIHQWPATLVQPVGSPLSLECTVEGTSNPNLYWYRQAAGRGLQLLFYSVGIGQISSEVPQNLSASRPQDRQFILSSKKLLLSDSGFYLCAWRLPGQGAGGYTFGSGTRLTVV.

The chain uses TRBV18 and TRBJ2-5, with 10 positions matching TRBD1. The CDR3 is 14 amino acids. CDR1 and CDR2 from the germline V gene are KGHSH and LQKENI. The trim removed 3 bases at V and 5 bases at J, leaving 3 bases unmatched. The CDR3: CASSPGQGLETQYF. The CDR3 DNA reads TGTGCCAGCTCACCGGGACAGGGGCTGGAGACCCAGTACTTC.

The chain combines TRBV21-1 with TRBJ1-1. TRBV21-1 is a pseudogene segment. This CDR3 spans 15 amino acids. The CDR3 DNA follows: TGTGCCAGCAGCAAAGAGGGTTACAGCGGAACTGAAGCTTTCTTT. This sequence encodes CASSKEGYSGTEAFF.

This clone has just a few counts. This chain connects TRBV9 to TRBJ2-3; TRBD2 matches at 9 bases. Germline trimming cut 0 bases from V and 2 bases from J; bases unmatched to any gene: 10. Looked up from germline, CDR1 is SGDLS and CDR2 is YYNGEE. The CDR3 extends over 18 amino acids. The CDR3 loop is CASSVGLSGRPYTDTQYF. The CDR3 nucleotides read TGTGCCAGCAGCGTAGGTCTCAGCGGGAGGCCGTACACAGATACGCAGTATTTT.

V usage is TRBV5-1 and J usage is TRBJ2-5; D might be TRBD1 (7 bases). V was pared by 0 bases and J by 1 base, with 19 bases between. Germline loops: CDR1 SGHRS, CDR2 YFSETQ. There are 18 residues in the CDR3. The CDR3 region has the DNA TGCGCCAGCAGCTTGGCCTATGGTGGAGGGACAGCCCAAGAGACCCAGTACTTC. This gives the protein CASSLAYGGGTAQETQYF.

The genes are TRBV27 and TRBJ1-4; possible D gene TRBD1, 6 bases. Germline CDR1 MNHEY, CDR2 SMNVEV (reference sequence). V was cut by 6 bases and J by 5 bases, with 19 bases left in between. The CDR3 contains 16 residues. CDR3 sequence: CASRQSNLGQNEKLFF. In nucleotides, the CDR3 is TGTGCCAGCAGACAGTCAAATTTAGGACAGAATGAAAAACTGTTTTTT.

This rearrangement joins TRBV7-9 to TRBJ1-6, with 8 bases lining up with TRBD1. Losses at the gene ends were 5 bases for V and 10 bases for J; bases not matched to a gene: 7. CDR3 length: 14 residues. CDR1 is SEHNR, CDR2 FQNEAQ, per germline (reference sequence). The CDR3 is CASSLDRGGSPLHF. CDR3 nucleotides: TGTGCCAGCAGCCTTGACAGGGGTGGGTCACCCCTCCACTTT.

The chain couples TRBV11-3 to TRBJ2-1; no reliable D call. The CDR3 is 14 residues long. The V and J ends lost 5 bases and 0 bases respectively, with 8 bases between them. The V gene's germline CDR1 is SGHNT and CDR2 YENEEA. The CDR3 loop reads CASSLSSSYNEQFF. In nucleotides, the CDR3 is TGTGCCAGCAGCCTATCGTCCTCCTACAATGAGCAGTTCTTC.

This chain connects TRBV28 to TRBJ1-2, with 9 bases identical to TRBD1. The CDR3 is made up of 13 amino acids. Germline CDR1 is MDHEN and CDR2 is SYDVKM. V was pared by 8 bases and J by 2 bases, with 3 bases of the junction left unmatched. The CDR3 DNA sequence: TGTGCCAGCTGGACAGGGGTGAACTATGGCTACACCTTC. It yields the protein CASWTGVNYGYTF.

The chain joins TRBV28 to TRBJ2-5, with 7 bases fitting TRBD2. The CDR3 totals 16 residues. J was trimmed by 5 bases and V by 4 bases; bases with no gene match: 13. CDR1 and CDR2 (germline): MDHEN, SYDVKM. CDR3 sequence reads: CASSSATLAGGETQYF. DNA of the CDR3: TGTGCCAGCAGTTCCGCAACCTTAGCGGGCGGGGAGACCCAGTACTTC.

The chain joins TRBV9 to TRBJ2-5; perhaps TRBD2 as D (6 bases). The CDR3 runs to 15 residues. Germline V lookup: CDR1 SGDLS, CDR2 YYNGEE. V was pared by 0 bases and J by 5 bases, with 14 bases between. CDR3 in DNA: TGTGCCAGCAGCGTAGGAGGTCGGGAGTATGAGACCCAGTACTTC. Amino acids: CASSVGGREYETQYF.

The chain combines TRBV2 with TRBJ2-2; 16 bases align to TRBD2. V shed 3 bases, J shed 4 bases, and the junction held 8 bases outside the gene matches. This CDR3 comprises 19 residues. CDR1 and CDR2 from the germline V gene are SNHLY and FYNNEI. CDR3: CASSDGTSGRAWGTGELFF. The CDR3 DNA follows: TGTGCCAGCAGTGACGGGACTAGCGGGAGGGCCTGGGGCACCGGGGAGCTGTTTTTT. The full variable domain, its missing parts supplied by reference TRBV2 and TRBJ2-2, is EPEVTQTPSHQVTQMGQEVILRCVPISNHLYFYWYRQILGQKVEFLVSFYNNEISEKSEIFDDQFSVERPDGSNFTLKIRSTKLEDSAMYFCASSDGTSGRAWGTGELFFGEGSRLTVL.

V and J are TRBV28 and TRBJ2-5, with D maybe TRBD1 (5 bases). Looked up from germline, CDR1 is MDHEN and CDR2 is SYDVKM. The CDR3 runs 12 residues. Trimming took 10 bases from V and 5 from J, leaving 14 bases between them. Here the CDR3 DNA reads TGTGCCACCCAAAGGGGTGGGGAGACCCAGTACTTC. It yields the protein CATQRGGETQYF.

This clone was recorded a few times. This rearrangement joins TRBV30 to TRBJ1-2, with D maybe TRBD1 (5 bases). Germline V CDR1 and CDR2: GTSNPN, SVGIG (reference sequence). Trimming removed 0 bases at V and 0 bases at J, with 17 bases between. This CDR3 is built from 17 residues. The CDR3 coding sequence is TGTGCCTGGAGTGTACCAGGGCTCCCTCCAGCTAACTATGGCTACACCTTC. Its translation is CAWSVPGLPPANYGYTF.

The J gene is TRBJ2-7, the V gene TRBV29-1, with 10 bases lining up with TRBD1. The J segment lost 5 bases and the V segment lost 7 bases, leaving 11 bases of the junction unmatched. The length of the CDR3 is 14 residues. Per the germline V gene, CDR1 is SQVTM and CDR2 is ANQGSEA. The CDR3 sequence: CSAGRDRGMNEQYF. The CDR3 coding sequence is TGCAGCGCTGGCCGGGACAGGGGAATGAACGAGCAGTACTTC.

The rearrangement links TRBV7-2 to TRBJ2-1, with D perhaps matching TRBD2 (5 bases). The CDR3 is made up of 14 amino acids. V lost 5 bases, J lost 0 bases, and 8 bases lay in between. The germline V gene has CDR1 SGHTA and CDR2 FQGNSA. CDR3 in amino acids: CASSQRISYNEQFF. The CDR3 bases are TGTGCCAGCAGCCAGCGGATCTCCTACAATGAGCAGTTCTTC.

In its sample, this clone was seen many times. In DNA form, the CDR3 reads TGTGCCAGCAGGGGACAGGGGGCACTAGCCGGCTACACCTTC. This translates into CASRGQGALAGYTF. V is TRBV28 and J is TRBJ1-2; 12 nucleotides agree with TRBD1. Germline trimming cut 6 bases from V and 8 bases from J; bases unmatched to any gene: 7. The CDR3 extends over 14 amino acids. Germline lookup yields CDR1 MDHEN and CDR2 SYDVKM.

This clone was seen more than once but under ten times. V gene TRBV5-1 combines with J gene TRBJ2-2; TRBD1 might be the D (6 bases). The CDR3 has 18 residues. CDR1 and CDR2 (germline): SGHRS, YFSETQ. Trimming shortened V by 0 bases and J by 0 bases, and 15 bases separated the two germline ends. The CDR3 protein is CASSLALGGLANTGELFF. The CDR3 DNA reads TGCGCCAGCAGCTTGGCCCTAGGGGGTCTGGCGAACACCGGGGAGCTGTTTTTT.

The CDR3 DNA is TGTGCCACCAGTGCTGATCTAGGGGCCCAGTACTTC. The encoded protein is CATSADLGAQYF. The chain links TRBV24-1 to TRBJ2-5; a possible D gene is TRBD1 (5 bases). The CDR3 has 12 amino acids. Germline CDR1 is KGHDR and CDR2 is SFDVKD. Deletions cut 5 bases from V and 9 bases from J, with 12 bases between.

This rearrangement joins TRBV9 to TRBJ2-5, with TRBD2 matching over 8 bases. Germline CDR1 and CDR2: SGDLS and YYNGEE. V shed 4 bases and J 5 bases; nucleotides not matched to a gene: 7. CDR3 size: 14 residues. The DNA of the CDR3 is TGTGCCAGCAGCCCCGAGCGGGAGAAGGAGACCCAGTACTTC. Translation: CASSPEREKETQYF. Together with reference TRBV9 and TRBJ2-5, the CDR3 gives the full variable domain: DSGVTQTPKHLITATGQRVTLRCSPRSGDLSVYWYQQSLDQGLQFLIQYYNGEERAKGNILERFSAQQFPDLHSELNLSSLELGDSALYFCASSPEREKETQYFGPGTRLLVL.

The CDR3 region has the DNA TGTGCCAGCAGCCAACCACAGGGCAAAGGCAATGAGCAGTTCTTC. Residues: CASSQPQGKGNEQFF. This rearrangement joins TRBV3-1 (or the pseudogene TRBV3-2) to TRBJ2-1; possibly TRBD1 for D (6 bases). The CDR3 runs to 15 residues. Trimming cost V 2 bases and J 6 bases, with 14 bases left between them. CDR1 is LGHDT, CDR2 YNNKEL, per germline (reference sequence).

CDR3 residues: CASSPGPSTDTQYF. For the CDR3, the DNA is TGTGCCAGTAGCCCCGGTCCTAGCACAGATACGCAGTATTTT. The V and J genes are TRBV19 and TRBJ2-3; D gene ambiguous. CDR3 length: 14 amino acids. CDR1 and CDR2 (germline): LNHDA, SQIVND (reference sequence). V lost 6 bases to trimming and J lost 0 bases, with 10 bases between them.

The chain is built from TRBV27 and TRBJ1-5; TRBD1 might be the D (6 bases). V was pared by 6 bases and J by 0 bases, with 18 bases between. This CDR3 comprises 17 residues. Germline values: CDR1 MNHEY, CDR2 SMNVEV (reference sequence). CDR3 nucleotide sequence: TGTGCCAGCAGCCTCTGGGGGGGGGCTTATAGCAATCAGCCCCAGCATTTT. Translating it yields CASSLWGGAYSNQPQHF.

The J gene is TRBJ2-2, the V gene TRBV19; TRBD2 matches at 7 bases. In germline, CDR1 is LNHDA, CDR2 SQIVND (reference sequence). There are 15 residues in the CDR3. The junction had 2 bases not matched to a gene; V was cut back by 4 bases and J by 0 bases. DNA of the CDR3: TGTGCCAGTAGTACAGGACTAGCGAACACCGGGGAGCTGTTTTTT. Its translation is CASSTGLANTGELFF.

The genes are TRBV7-2 and TRBJ1-1; weak D call: TRBD1 (5 bases). The CDR3 contains 14 residues. The ends were cut back, 3 bases at V and 2 bases at J, with 10 bases in the middle. Germline loops: CDR1 SGHTA, CDR2 FQGNSA. Here the CDR3 reads CASSFRQRNTEAFF. The CDR3, as DNA: TGTGCCAGCAGCTTCCGACAGCGAAACACTGAAGCTTTCTTT.

Worth noting for this clone: Distinct nucleotide sequences in the sample also encode this CDR3. The rearrangement links TRBV9 to TRBJ2-1; D is perhaps TRBD1 (5 bases). Germline V CDR1 and CDR2: SGDLS, YYNGEE. The CDR3 spans 12 residues. V dropped 3 bases and J dropped 7 bases, with 8 bases sitting between them. This chain's CDR3 is CASSARGNEQFF. The CDR3 DNA sequence: TGTGCCAGCAGCGCAAGGGGTAATGAGCAGTTCTTC.

The rearrangement joins TRBV7-2 to TRBJ2-1, with 7 bases aligning to TRBD2. CDR1 SGHTA and CDR2 FQGNSA come from the germline V gene. There are 14 residues in the CDR3. V lost 3 bases and J lost 5; bases outside the gene matches: 4. The chain's CDR3 is CASSFTSVNNEQFF. Written as DNA, the CDR3 is TGTGCCAGCAGCTTTACTAGCGTCAACAATGAGCAGTTCTTC.

The CDR3 region has the DNA TGTGCCAGTAGTCCGACAGGGGCCAACTATGGCTACACCTTC. Its translation: CASSPTGANYGYTF. V and J are TRBV19 and TRBJ1-2, with 8 bases fitting TRBD1. Per the germline V gene, CDR1 is LNHDA and CDR2 is SQIVND (reference sequence). Trimming at V came to 5 bases and at J to 2 bases, leaving 4 bases not matched to a gene. There are 14 residues in the CDR3.

This clone showed up just a few times. The J gene is TRBJ1-3, the V gene TRBV6-1; 8 bases are a match to TRBD1. J gave up 2 bases and V 1 base, and 1 base lay outside the gene matches. The CDR3 runs 15 residues. The germline V gene has CDR1 MNHNS and CDR2 SASEGT. For the CDR3, the DNA is TGTGCCAGCAGTGAAGGACAGGGGACTGGAAACACCATATATTTT. This encodes CASSEGQGTGNTIYF.

The rearrangement uses TRBV30 and TRBJ1-1, with 8 nucleotides matching TRBD1. Germline V gene lookup returns CDR1 GTSNPN and CDR2 SVGIG (reference sequence). The trim removed 4 bases at V and 7 bases at J, leaving 8 bases unmatched. The CDR3 contains 13 residues. CDR3 sequence: CAWTRQGSGEAFF. In DNA form, the CDR3 reads TGTGCCTGGACTAGACAGGGGAGCGGTGAAGCTTTCTTT. Based on the CDR3 plus reference TRBV30 and TRBJ1-1, the full variable domain is SQTIHQWPATLVQPVGSPLSLECTVEGTSNPNLYWYRQAAGRGLQLLFYSVGIGQISSEVPQNLSASRPQDRQFILSSKKLLLSDSGFYLCAWTRQGSGEAFFGQGTRLTVV.